This T cell receptor (beta chain) was captured in a study of identical twins. V shed 1 base and J shed 0 bases, with 12 bases lying between them. The CDR3 has 16 residues. CDR1 is SEHNR, CDR2 FQNEAQ, per germline (reference sequence). Unique molecular identifiers were present on the cDNA, which also gained a universal primer site by template switching. TCRdb reprocessed the 5' RACE reads with MiXCR, giving one entry per CDR3 protein. The data contain hundreds of thousands of distinct CDR3 sequences, around 22% of them seen just once; the ten biggest clones take up 0.48%. With respect to this clonotype: No antigen is known for it.

Notes on the study in general: Abundant cord blood beta clonotypes carried fewer insertions; memory repertoires showed none. An excess of low generation probability was shown by twin-shared out-of-frame alpha sequences.

The sample was also linked to a second study, of yellow fever vaccine responses in identical twins.

The J gene is TRBJ1-1, the V gene TRBV7-9; no clear D. The specimen was CD4+ T cells sorted from blood. This receptor was taken from a woman aged 18 to 35 in good health. The CDR3 protein is CASSLDLGGMNTEAFF. The CDR3 DNA follows: TGTGCCAGCAGCTTAGATCTCGGCGGGATGAACACTGAAGCTTTCTTT.